The clone carrying this T cell receptor beta chain was recorded at least ten times. No antigen is known for it. This entry is derived from a study of CD8 T cells in ankylosing spondylitis. The study, taken as a whole, reports: Matched synovial fluid from ankylosing spondylitis patients was reported to be enriched for disease-linked clones. The study identified a TCR beta motif of several highly homologous variants that appeared characteristic of ankylosing spondylitis blood. Clones linked to the disease showed a CD8+ phenotype. They occurred at relatively low frequencies in peripheral blood. Some of these motif variants have turned up before, in reports on reactive arthritis synovial fluid and blood.

Making use of molecular barcodes, quantitative 5'-RACE generated TCR beta libraries. TCRdb used MiXCR to reprocess the 5' RACE reads, holding one entry per CDR3 protein. The table includes more than 400,000 distinct CDR3 sequences, roughly 5% detected once. The CDR3 totals 14 residues. Germline V CDR1 and CDR2: LGHNA, YSLEER. Trimming stripped 4 bases from V and 5 bases from J, with 11 bases between. Sequences were obtained from blood, either unsorted or a sorted T cell fraction (not recorded which). This sequence originates from a male donor with ankylosing spondylitis. V gene TRBV4-3 combines with J gene TRBJ2-2; no clear D gene. CDR3 protein: CASSPQRATGELFF. The CDR3 DNA reads TGCGCCAGCAGCCCCCAAAGGGCGACCGGGGAGCTGTTTTTT.